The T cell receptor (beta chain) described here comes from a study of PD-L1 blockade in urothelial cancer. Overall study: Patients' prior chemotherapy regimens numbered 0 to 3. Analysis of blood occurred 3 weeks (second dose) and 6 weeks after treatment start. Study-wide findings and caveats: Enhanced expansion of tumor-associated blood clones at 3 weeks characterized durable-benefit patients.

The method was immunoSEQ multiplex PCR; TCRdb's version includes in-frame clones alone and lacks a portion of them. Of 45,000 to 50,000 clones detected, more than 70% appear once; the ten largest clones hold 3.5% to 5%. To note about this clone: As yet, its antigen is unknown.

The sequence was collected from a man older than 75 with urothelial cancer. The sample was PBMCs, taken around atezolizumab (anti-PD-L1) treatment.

CDR3 DNA: TGTGCCAGCAGCTGGGACAACAATCAGCCCCAGCATTTT. Protein product: CASSWDNNQPQHF. V usage is TRBV7-2 and J usage is TRBJ1-5, with a tentative D call TRBD1 (6 bases). Trimming left V 4 bases short and J 3 bases short, with 7 bases between. This CDR3 contains 13 residues. Germline loops: CDR1 SGHTA, CDR2 FQGNSA.